The TCR beta chain described here comes from a study of control samples from healthy donors and cancer patients. With 8 bases clipped from V and 4 bases from J, the junction kept 3 bases outside the gene matches. This CDR3 has 13 residues. CDR1 WNHNN and CDR2 SYGVQD come from the germline V gene (reference sequence). Repertoires were generated with immunoSEQ multiplex PCR, while TCRdb's copy carries only in-frame clones and drops some. The table records over 80,000 clones, 91% of them present only once. The receptor's source is a man aged 25 to 40 in good health. V is TRBV10-1 and J is TRBJ2-2; 8 bases map to TRBD1. The source material was blood. The CDR3 sequence: CASGGQATGELFF. The CDR3 DNA reads as TGCGCCAGCGGGGGACAGGCCACCGGGGAGCTGTTTTTT.